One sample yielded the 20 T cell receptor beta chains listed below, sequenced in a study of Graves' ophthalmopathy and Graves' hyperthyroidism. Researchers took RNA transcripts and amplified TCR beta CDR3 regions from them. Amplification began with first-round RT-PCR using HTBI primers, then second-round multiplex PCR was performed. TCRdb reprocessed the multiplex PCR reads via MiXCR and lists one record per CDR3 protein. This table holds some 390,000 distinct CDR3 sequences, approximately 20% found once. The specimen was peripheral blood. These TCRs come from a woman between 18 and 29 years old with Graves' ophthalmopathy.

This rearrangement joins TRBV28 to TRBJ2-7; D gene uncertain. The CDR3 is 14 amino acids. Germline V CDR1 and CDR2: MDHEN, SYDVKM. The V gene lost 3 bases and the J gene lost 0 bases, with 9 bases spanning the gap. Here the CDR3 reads CASSFVDNSYEQYF. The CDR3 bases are TGTGCCAGCAGTTTTGTCGACAACTCCTACGAGCAGTACTTC.

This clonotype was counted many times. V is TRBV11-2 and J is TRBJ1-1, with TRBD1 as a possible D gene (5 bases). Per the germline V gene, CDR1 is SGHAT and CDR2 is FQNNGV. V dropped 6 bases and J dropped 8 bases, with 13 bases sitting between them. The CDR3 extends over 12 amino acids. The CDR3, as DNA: TGTGCCAGCAGGACAGTCATTGCGGAAGCTTTCTTT. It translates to CASRTVIAEAFF. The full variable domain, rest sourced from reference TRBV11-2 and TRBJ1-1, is EAGVAQSPRYKIIEKRQSVAFWCNPISGHATLYWYQQILGQGPKLLIQFQNNGVVDDSQLPKDRFSAERLKGVDSTLKIQPAKLEDSAVYLCASRTVIAEAFFGQGTRLTVV.

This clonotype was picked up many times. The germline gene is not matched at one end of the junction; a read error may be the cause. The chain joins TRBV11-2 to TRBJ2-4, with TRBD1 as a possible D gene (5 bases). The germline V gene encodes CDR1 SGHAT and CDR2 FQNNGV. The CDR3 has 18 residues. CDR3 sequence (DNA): TGTGCCAGCAGCGTAGACAGTTTGAGTACGCTAGCCAAAAACATTCAGTACTTC. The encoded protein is CASSVDSLSTLAKNIQYF. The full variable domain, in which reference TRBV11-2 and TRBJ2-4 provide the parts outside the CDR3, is EAGVAQSPRYKIIEKRQSVAFWCNPISGHATLYWYQQILGQGPKLLIQFQNNGVVDDSQLPKDRFSAERLKGVDSTLKIQPAKLEDSAVYLCASSVDSLSTLAKNIQYFGAGTRLSVL.

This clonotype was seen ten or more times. The CDR3 DNA reads as TGTGCCAGCAGCTTAGATAGGTGGTCGAATGAAGCTTTCTTT. It translates to CASSLDRWSNEAFF. The V gene is TRBV11-2, the J gene TRBJ1-1; D unresolved. This CDR3 spans 14 amino acids. Germline V lookup: CDR1 SGHAT, CDR2 FQNNGV. The V and J ends lost 0 bases and 7 bases respectively, with 12 bases between them.

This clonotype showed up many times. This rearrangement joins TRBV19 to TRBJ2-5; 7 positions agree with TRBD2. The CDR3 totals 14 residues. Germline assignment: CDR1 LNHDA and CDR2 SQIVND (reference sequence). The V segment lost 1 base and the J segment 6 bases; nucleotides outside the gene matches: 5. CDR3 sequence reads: CASSIALAEKTQYF. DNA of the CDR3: TGTGCCAGTAGTATAGCCCTAGCGGAGAAGACCCAGTACTTC.

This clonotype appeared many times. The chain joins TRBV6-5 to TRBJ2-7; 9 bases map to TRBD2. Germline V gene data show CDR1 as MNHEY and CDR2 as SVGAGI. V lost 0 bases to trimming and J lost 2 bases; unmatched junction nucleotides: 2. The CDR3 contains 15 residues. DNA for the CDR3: TGTGCCAGCAGTTACTCGGCGGGAGGGCCCTACGAGCAGTACTTC. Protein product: CASSYSAGGPYEQYF.

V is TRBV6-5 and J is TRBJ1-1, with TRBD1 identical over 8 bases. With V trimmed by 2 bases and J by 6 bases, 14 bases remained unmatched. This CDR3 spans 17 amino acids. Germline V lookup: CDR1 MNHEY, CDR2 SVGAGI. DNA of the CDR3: TGTGCCAGCAGTTACGTAGGTCGACAGGGGCGCGACGCTGAAGCTTTCTTT. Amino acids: CASSYVGRQGRDAEAFF.

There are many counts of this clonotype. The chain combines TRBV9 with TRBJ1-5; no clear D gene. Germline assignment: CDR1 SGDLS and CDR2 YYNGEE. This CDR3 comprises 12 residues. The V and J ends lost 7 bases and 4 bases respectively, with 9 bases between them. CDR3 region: CASLRRNQPQHF. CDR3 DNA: TGTGCCAGCTTAAGGAGGAATCAGCCCCAGCATTTT.

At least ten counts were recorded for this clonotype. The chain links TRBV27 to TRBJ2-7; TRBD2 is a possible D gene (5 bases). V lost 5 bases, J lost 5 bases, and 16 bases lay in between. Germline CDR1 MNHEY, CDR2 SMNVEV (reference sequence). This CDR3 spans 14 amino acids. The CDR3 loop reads CASSPRGLSHEQYF. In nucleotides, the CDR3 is TGTGCCAGCAGTCCCCGCGGACTTTCCCACGAGCAGTACTTC.

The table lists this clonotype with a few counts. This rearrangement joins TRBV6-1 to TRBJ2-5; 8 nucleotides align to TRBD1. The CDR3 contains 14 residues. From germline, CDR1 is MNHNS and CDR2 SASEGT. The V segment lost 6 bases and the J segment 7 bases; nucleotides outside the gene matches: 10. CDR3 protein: CASSASTGTGTQYF. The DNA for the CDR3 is TGTGCCAGCAGCGCCAGTACCGGGACAGGGACCCAGTACTTC.

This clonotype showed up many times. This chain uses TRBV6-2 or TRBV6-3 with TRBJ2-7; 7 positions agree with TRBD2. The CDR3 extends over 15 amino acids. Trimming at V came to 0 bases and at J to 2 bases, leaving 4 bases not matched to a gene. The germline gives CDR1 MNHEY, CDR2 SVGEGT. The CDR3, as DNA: TGTGCCAGCAGTTACTCCCCCAGCGGGGCCTACGAGCAGTACTTC. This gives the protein CASSYSPSGAYEQYF.

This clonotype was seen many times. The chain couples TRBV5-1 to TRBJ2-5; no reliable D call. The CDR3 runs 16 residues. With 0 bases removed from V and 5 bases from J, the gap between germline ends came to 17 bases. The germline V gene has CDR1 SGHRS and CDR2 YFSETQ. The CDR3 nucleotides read TGCGCCAGCAGCTTGGCTCCCCCTCCAGTGATCGAGACCCAGTACTTC. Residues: CASSLAPPPVIETQYF.

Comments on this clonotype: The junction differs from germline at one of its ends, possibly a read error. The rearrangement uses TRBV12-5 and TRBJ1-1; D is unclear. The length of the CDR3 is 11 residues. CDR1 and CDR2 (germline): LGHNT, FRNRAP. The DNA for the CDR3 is TGTGCTAGTGCCCTGGGCACTGAGGCTTTCTTT. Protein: CASALGTEAFF.

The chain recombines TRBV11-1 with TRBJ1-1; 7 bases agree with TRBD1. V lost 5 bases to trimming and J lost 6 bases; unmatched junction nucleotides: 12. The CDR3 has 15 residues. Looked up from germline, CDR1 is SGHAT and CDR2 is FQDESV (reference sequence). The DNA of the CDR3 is TGTGCCAGCAGCCTACATACAGGGGAATTGTCTGAAGCTTTCTTT. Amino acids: CASSLHTGELSEAFF.

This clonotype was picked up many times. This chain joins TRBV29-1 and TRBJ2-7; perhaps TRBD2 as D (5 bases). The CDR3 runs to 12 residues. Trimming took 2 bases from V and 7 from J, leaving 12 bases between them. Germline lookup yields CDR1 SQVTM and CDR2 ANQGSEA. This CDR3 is CSVEYRGYEQYF. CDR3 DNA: TGCAGCGTTGAATATAGAGGGTATGAGCAGTACTTC.

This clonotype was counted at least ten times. Written as DNA, the CDR3 is TGTGCCAGCAGTTACTCGAGATCTTACGGGGACTATGGCTACACCTTC. It encodes CASSYSRSYGDYGYTF. The V and J genes are TRBV6-2 or TRBV6-3 and TRBJ1-2, with D uncertain. V shed 0 bases and J shed 3 bases, with 14 bases lying between them. The CDR3 runs 16 residues. CDR1 is MNHEY and CDR2 is SVGEGT in the germline V gene.

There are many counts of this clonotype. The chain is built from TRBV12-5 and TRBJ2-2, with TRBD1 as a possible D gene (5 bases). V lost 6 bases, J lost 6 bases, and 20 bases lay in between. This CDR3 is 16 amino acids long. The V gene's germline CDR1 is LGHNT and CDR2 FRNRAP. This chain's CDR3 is CASGQLLRGRAGELFF. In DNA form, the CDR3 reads TGTGCTAGTGGACAACTCTTAAGGGGAAGGGCCGGGGAGCTGTTTTTT.

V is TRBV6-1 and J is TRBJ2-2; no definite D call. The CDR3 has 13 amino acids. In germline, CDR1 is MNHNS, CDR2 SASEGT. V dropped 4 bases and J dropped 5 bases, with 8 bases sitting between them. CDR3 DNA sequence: TGTGCCAGCAGTGCCGAGAGGACCGGGGAGCTGTTTTTT. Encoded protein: CASSAERTGELFF.

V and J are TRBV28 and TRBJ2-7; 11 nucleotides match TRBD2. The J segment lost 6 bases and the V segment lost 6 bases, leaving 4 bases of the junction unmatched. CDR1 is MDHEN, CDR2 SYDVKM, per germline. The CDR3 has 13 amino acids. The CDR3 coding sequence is TGTGCCAGCAGGGGACTAGCGGTTGGCGAGCAGTACTTC. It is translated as CASRGLAVGEQYF.

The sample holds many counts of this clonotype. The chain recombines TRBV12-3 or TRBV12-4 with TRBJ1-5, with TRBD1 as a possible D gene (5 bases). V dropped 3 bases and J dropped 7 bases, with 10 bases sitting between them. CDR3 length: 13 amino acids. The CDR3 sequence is CASSFYGDQPQHF. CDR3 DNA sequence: TGTGCCAGCAGTTTCTACGGGGACCAGCCCCAGCATTTT.